Listed below are T cell receptor beta chains from one sample, sequenced in a study of breast tumors, draining lymph nodes, adjacent tissues. Via MiXCR, TCRdb re-called the multiplex PCR reads, giving one row per CDR3 protein. Among roughly 130,000 distinct CDR3 sequences listed, 15% to 20% were seen once. Sequenced sample: axillary lymph node tissue. The receptors were gathered from a female donor with breast cancer. Some clones in this sample may be carry-over from other donors' samples. Each CDR3 is given with its conserved first and last residue. D genes are given only for firm matches. Clone size is shown for a subset of rows, as once, few, many or a class of expanded clone.

d_gene	v_gene	abundance	j_gene	CDR3nt	CDR3aa
-	TRBV11-2	many	TRBJ2-1	TGTGCCAGCAGCTCTCGACAGGCTTCCTACAATGAGCAGTTCTTC	CASSSRQASYNEQFF
-	TRBV2	many	TRBJ2-1	TGTGCCAGCAGTGAGGAGACCTACAATGAGCAGTTCTTC	CASSEETYNEQFF
TRBD1	TRBV29-1	many	TRBJ2-3	TGCAGCGTTGAAGATCTAGGGACAGGGTTAAGAGATACGCAGTATTTT	CSVEDLGTGLRDTQYF
-	TRBV5-8	-	TRBJ1-5	TGTGCCAGCAGCTCAAGACAGATATATAGCAATCAGCCCCAGCATTTT	CASSSRQIYSNQPQHF
-	TRBV7-3	many	TRBJ2-5	TGTGCCAGCAGCTTAGGGAGGAAAGAGACCCAGTACTTC	CASSLGRKETQYF
-	TRBV5-6	many	TRBJ1-5	TGTGCCAGCCGTTCCCAAAGACGACTCAATCAGCCCCAGCATTTT	CASRSQRRLNQPQHF
-	TRBV28	few	TRBJ2-1	TGTGCCAGCAGTTTACGGGGTGTTGACGTTTACAATGAGCAGTTCTTC	CASSLRGVDVYNEQFF
-	TRBV7-9	many	TRBJ2-1	TGTGCCAGCAGCCACGGCAATGAGCAGTTCTTC	CASSHGNEQFF
TRBD2	TRBV29-1	many	TRBJ2-1	TGCAGCGTTGAAGATGGGACTAGCATCCACAATGAGCAGTTCTTC	CSVEDGTSIHNEQFF
-	TRBV29-1	many	TRBJ2-1	TGCAGCCTCCGCACAGAGTTCTACGGGGGTGAGCAGTTCTTC	CSLRTEFYGGEQFF
-	TRBV4-2	many	TRBJ2-1	TGTGCCAGCAGCCAAGGACGGGGGAGAGACAATGAGCAGTTCTTC	CASSQGRGRDNEQFF
TRBD1	TRBV19	many	TRBJ1-5	TGTGCCACCAACCCCGACAGGGGTCTTAGCAATCAGCCCCAGCATTTT	CATNPDRGLSNQPQHF
TRBD2	TRBV12-3/TRBV12-4	many	TRBJ2-1	TGTGCCAGCACCTTTCCAGGGAGGGCGGGTGAGCAGTTCTTC	CASTFPGRAGEQFF
-	TRBV6-5	many	TRBJ1-5	TGTGCCAGCAGTGCAGAATATAGCAATCAGCCCCAGCATTTT	CASSAEYSNQPQHF
-	TRBV18	-	TRBJ1-2	TGTGCCAGCTCACCACAGTTAAGGGTCGGGAACTATGGCTACACCTTC	CASSPQLRVGNYGYTF
-	TRBV7-9	many	TRBJ2-1	TGTGCCAGCAGCTCGAGGGGGGATGGTAATGAGCAGTTCTTC	CASSSRGDGNEQFF
-	TRBV5-1	many	TRBJ1-6	TGCGCCAGCAGCTTGGGGCCAGGGGTGGAATCACCCCTCCACTTT	CASSLGPGVESPLHF
-	TRBV10-1	many	TRBJ1-2	TGCGCCAGCAGATCTTGTGATTTGTTCTCGGCCTATGGCTACACCTTC	CASRSCDLFSAYGYTF
-	TRBV5-4	few	TRBJ2-5	TGTGCCAGCAGCTGGGCCCGGGGGACCCAGTACTTC	CASSWARGTQYF
-	TRBV28	many	TRBJ1-2	TGTGCCAGCTGCGCGGGCGGACACATCTACAGCTACACCTTC	CASCAGGHIYSYTF
-	TRBV6-1	few	TRBJ1-2	TGTGCCAGTACTCCGGACGGCAACTATGGCTACACCTTC	CASTPDGNYGYTF
-	TRBV20-1	many	TRBJ1-4	TGCAGTGCTAGACCCGAAGATCAGACAACTAATGAAAAACTGTTTTTT	CSARPEDQTTNEKLFF
TRBD1	TRBV7-7	many	TRBJ2-5	TGTGCTAGCAGCCGGGGACAGGGGGTGGAAGAGACCCAGTACTTC	CASSRGQGVEETQYF